This T cell receptor beta chain is drawn from a study of blood T cell repertoires in COVID-19. Study context: There were acute and convalescent COVID-19 samples, and they came from the United States, Italy and Spain.

As handled by the study authors: Amplifying reference gene primers gave estimates of nucleated cell counts. Measured with immunoSEQ multiplex PCR; TCRdb has only the in-frame clones, and not every one. The DNA gave D and trimming, while V, J and clone size come from that table. Of approximately 240,000 clones listed, 70% to 90% are singletons. Germline lookup yields CDR1 MNHEY and CDR2 SMNVEV (reference sequence). V was pared by 2 bases and J by 8 bases, with 12 bases between. The CDR3 runs 13 residues. The receptor's source is a woman between 40 and 50 years old who had recovered from COVID-19. The rearrangement uses TRBV27 and TRBJ1-2; possibly TRBD1 for D (6 bases). Sequencing used peripheral blood. The CDR3 DNA reads as TGTGCCAGCAGTTTAACACAGGGCCAGGGCTACACCTTC. This codes for CASSLTQGQGYTF.